A single sample gave rise to the 4 T cell receptor beta chains below, sequenced in a study of CD8 T cells in Susac syndrome. An amount of RNA that ranged from 0.5 to 1 ug was reverse transcribed with random hexamers. Each CDR3 protein gets one entry after TCRdb re-called the immunoSEQ multiplex PCR reads with MiXCR. The table shows some 200,000 distinct CDR3 sequences, with roughly 96% occurring only once. Sequenced: CD4+ T cells from PBMCs. All receptors derive from a human donor with multiple sclerosis.

This sequence joins TRBV30 and TRBJ1-2; a possible D gene is TRBD1 (6 bases). The CDR3 spans 13 residues. The V gene lost 2 bases and the J gene lost 4 bases, with 11 bases spanning the gap. Germline CDR1 is GTSNPN and CDR2 is SVGIG (reference sequence). CDR3 amino acids: CAWSIQGTYGYTF. The CDR3 nucleotides read TGTGCCTGGAGTATCCAGGGGACCTATGGCTACACCTTC.

This clonotype was picked up a small number of times. The chain uses TRBV28 and TRBJ1-1, with TRBD1 as a possible D gene (5 bases). The length of the CDR3 is 14 residues. Germline CDR1 reads MDHEN; CDR2 reads SYDVKM. The V and J ends lost 3 bases and 2 bases respectively, with 10 bases between them. CDR3 amino acids: CASSFRVGNTEAFF. CDR3 nucleotide sequence: TGTGCCAGCAGTTTCAGGGTGGGTAACACTGAAGCTTTCTTT.

This sequence joins TRBV5-4 and TRBJ2-7; TRBD2 agrees at 10 bases. Germline V lookup: CDR1 SGHNT, CDR2 YYREEE (reference sequence). V was clipped by 3 bases and J by 3 bases; unmatched bases: 6. This CDR3 region has 15 residues. This chain's CDR3 is CASSSAGTSVYEQYF. CDR3 in DNA: TGTGCCAGCAGCTCTGCCGGGACTAGCGTCTACGAGCAGTACTTC.

V and J are TRBV12-3 or TRBV12-4 and TRBJ2-2; D call uncertain. V shed 1 base and J shed 4 bases, with 7 bases lying between them. There are 14 residues in the CDR3. Written as DNA, the CDR3 is TGTGCCAGCAGTTTAGAGGCGTTCACCGGGGAGCTGTTTTTT. This translates into CASSLEAFTGELFF.